The TCR beta chain described here comes from a study of blood T cell repertoires in COVID-19. Study details: The United States, Italy and Spain were the sources of the acute and convalescent COVID-19 samples.

V was clipped by 3 bases and J by 4 bases, with 10 bases between them. The germline CDR1 and CDR2 sequences are SGHAT and FQDESV (reference sequence). This CDR3 has 14 residues. Assay used: immunoSEQ multiplex PCR; TCRdb lists only in-frame clones, some missing. This sample yields about 270,000 clones, of which under 90% are seen a single time; around a sixth belongs to the top ten. Material for sequencing was PBMCs or T cells enriched from blood (not recorded which). The chain combines TRBV11-1 with TRBJ2-1; TRBD2 is a possible D gene (5 bases). The TCR originated in a man between 18 and 35 years old who had recovered from COVID-19. The CDR3 region is CASSFYGGYNEQFF. The CDR3 DNA sequence: TGTGCCAGCAGCTTTTACGGAGGATACAATGAGCAGTTCTTC. Complete variable domain (other parts from reference TRBV11-1 and TRBJ2-1): EAEVAQSPRYKITEKSQAVAFWCDPISGHATLYWYRQILGQGPELLVQFQDESVVDDSQLPKDRFSAERLKGVDSTLKIQPAELGDSAMYLCASSFYGGYNEQFFGPGTRLTVL.